The following is a TCR beta chain sequence with its context. Its specificity is unknown. The CDR3 covers 13 residues. The germline V gene encodes CDR1 MNHNS and CDR2 SASEGT. V shed 6 bases and J shed 5 bases, with 11 bases lying between them. Clones were read by immunoSEQ multiplex PCR, and TCRdb kept only the in-frame ones, dropping some. Found here are roughly 200,000 clones, approximately 75% of them singletons; the top ten hold roughly an eighth. The sample is drawn from a study of cytotoxic CD8 clonotypes in ibrutinib-treated CLL. Study-level background: An average of around 250,000 productive templates and 94,082 productive rearrangements was obtained per sample. The study's findings and limits: With treatment, public clonotypes, which were uncommon, either contracted or remained stable. An increase in clonality occurred at ibrutinib response, followed by a return toward baseline at progression.

V is TRBV6-1 and J is TRBJ1-5; D is undetermined. This sample comprised PBMCs, obtained after 12 months of ibrutinib treatment. This clonotype originated in a human donor with chronic lymphocytic leukemia. Written as DNA, the CDR3 is TGTGCCAGCAGGGAAACGGTGGATCAGCCCCAGCATTTT. Translation gives CASRETVDQPQHF.